This entry describes one T cell receptor (beta chain). In the original analysis: The authors estimated nucleated cell counts from reference gene primer amplification. Here immunoSEQ multiplex PCR was the method, and the copy in TCRdb shows in-frame clones only, minus some. D and trimming come from the DNA, and the V and J calls and clone size come from that table. The repertoire consists of some 87,000 clones, with 81% occurring once and the leading ten covering around a quarter. V gave up 3 bases and J gave up 0 bases, with 8 bases separating them. This CDR3 region has 14 residues. CDR1 KGHSH and CDR2 LQKENI come from the germline V gene. This sample stems from a study of blood T cell repertoires in COVID-19. The wider study: Samples came from the United States, Italy and Spain, spanning acute and convalescent COVID-19. T cells, B-cell-depleted T cells, or PBMCs provided the cDNA or gDNA that served as material.

The sequencing sample was made of peripheral blood. The V and J genes are TRBV18 and TRBJ1-1; D ambiguous. The clonotype was recovered from an elderly man with active or convalescent COVID-19. CDR3 residues: CASSPSAVNTEAFF. Here the CDR3 DNA reads TGTGCCAGCTCACCTAGCGCTGTGAACACTGAAGCTTTCTTT.